In its sample, the clone carrying this T cell receptor beta chain was seen many times. The study amplified the TCR beta CDR3 region from genomic DNA. This amplification was carried out by two rounds of multiplex PCR. The first PCR round targeted every TRBV and TRBJ gene with specific primers. TCRdb fed the multiplex PCR reads into MiXCR, producing one record per CDR3 protein. This table holds roughly 38,000 distinct CDR3 sequences, roughly a quarter found once. The sample originates from a study of prognosis after radiotherapy for stage I lung cancer. Study as a whole: The approximately 13 male and more than five female patients were aged 53 to 84, median approximately 74 years. While about 7 patients had squamous cell carcinoma tumors, the tumors of roughly 13 were adenocarcinoma. Radiotherapy used SBRT, divided into 3 to 5 fractions and reaching a biologically effective dose of at least 100 Gy.

The sequence derives from a donor aged 50 or older with non-small cell lung cancer. Sequencing used PBMCs, obtained before or after stereotactic body radiation therapy (not recorded which).

In nucleotides, the CDR3 is TGCAGTGCTAGTACGCCGGGACAGGGTGGTGGCTACACCTTC. It is translated as CSASTPGQGGGYTF. The rearrangement uses TRBV20-1 and TRBJ1-2, with 9 nucleotides matching TRBD1. J was trimmed by 7 bases and V by 3 bases; bases with no gene match: 9. Germline assignment: CDR1 DFQATT and CDR2 SNEGSKA (reference sequence). CDR3 length equals 14 residues.